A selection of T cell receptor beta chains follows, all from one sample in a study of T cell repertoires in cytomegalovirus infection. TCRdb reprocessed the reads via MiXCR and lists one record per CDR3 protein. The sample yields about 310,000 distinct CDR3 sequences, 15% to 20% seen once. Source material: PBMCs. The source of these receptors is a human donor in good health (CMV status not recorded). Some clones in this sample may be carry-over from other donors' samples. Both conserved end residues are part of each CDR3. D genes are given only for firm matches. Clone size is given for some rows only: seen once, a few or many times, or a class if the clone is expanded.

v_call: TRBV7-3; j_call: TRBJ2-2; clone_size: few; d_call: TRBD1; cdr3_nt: TGTGCCAGCAGCTCGGGACAGGGGGCCGGGGAGCTGTTTTTT; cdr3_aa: CASSSGQGAGELFF
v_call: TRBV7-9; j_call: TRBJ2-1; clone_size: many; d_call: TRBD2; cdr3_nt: TGTGCCAGCAGCAGGGGAGCGTTACGGGGGGGCCACAATGAGCAGTTCTTC; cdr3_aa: CASSRGALRGGHNEQFF
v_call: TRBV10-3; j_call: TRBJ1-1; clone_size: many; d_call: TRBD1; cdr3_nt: TGTGCCATCAGTGGGACAGGGGCCAACACTGAAGCTTTCTTT; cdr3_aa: CAISGTGANTEAFF
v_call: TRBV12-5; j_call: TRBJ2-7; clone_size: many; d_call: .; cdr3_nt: TGTACCAGGGTAGGACCTGCCCACGAGCAGTACTTC; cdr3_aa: CTRVGPAHEQYF
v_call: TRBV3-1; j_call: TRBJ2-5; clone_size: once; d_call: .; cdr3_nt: TGTGCCAGCAGCCAAGATGCAGATCGGGAGACCCAGTACTTC; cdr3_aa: CASSQDADRETQYF
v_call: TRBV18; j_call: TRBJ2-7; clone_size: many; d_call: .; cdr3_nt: TGTGCCAGCTCACCACCCGGACAGTACGAGCAGTACTTC; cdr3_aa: CASSPPGQYEQYF
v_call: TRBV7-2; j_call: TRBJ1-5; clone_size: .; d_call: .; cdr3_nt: TGTGCCAGCAGCTTAGGACCCCCGAGCAATCAGCCCCAGCATTTT; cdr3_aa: CASSLGPPSNQPQHF
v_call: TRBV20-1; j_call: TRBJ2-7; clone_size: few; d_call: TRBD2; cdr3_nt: TGCAGTGCTAGAGATCCTGGGGGGGGCTCCTACGAGCAGTACTTC; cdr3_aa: CSARDPGGGSYEQYF
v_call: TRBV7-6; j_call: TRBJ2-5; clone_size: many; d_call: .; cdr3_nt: TGTGCCAGCAGGCAGCGGCCCAGTGGGGAGACCCAGTACTTC; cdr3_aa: CASRQRPSGETQYF
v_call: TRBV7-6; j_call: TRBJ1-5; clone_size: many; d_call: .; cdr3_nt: TGTGCCAGCAGCTTAGAGGGACGGGTTCAGCCCCAGCATTTT; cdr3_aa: CASSLEGRVQPQHF
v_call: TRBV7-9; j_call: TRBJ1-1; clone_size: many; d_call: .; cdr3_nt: TGTGCCAGCAGCCTCCTCTCAGGGAACACTGAAGCTTTCTTT; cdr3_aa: CASSLLSGNTEAFF
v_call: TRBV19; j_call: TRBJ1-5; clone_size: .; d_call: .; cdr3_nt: TGTGCCAGTAGTATTGTGTCTAGCAATCAGCCCCAGCATTTT; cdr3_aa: CASSIVSSNQPQHF
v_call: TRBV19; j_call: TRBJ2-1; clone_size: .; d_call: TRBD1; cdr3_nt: TGTGCCAGTAATCCAGGGGGCCTGGAAGTAGTTTACAATGAGCAGTTCTTC; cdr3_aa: CASNPGGLEVVYNEQFF
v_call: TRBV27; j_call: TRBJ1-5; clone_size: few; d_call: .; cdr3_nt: TGTGCCAGCATGCCCCAGGGGCCGCATCAGCCCCAGCATTTT; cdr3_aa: CASMPQGPHQPQHF
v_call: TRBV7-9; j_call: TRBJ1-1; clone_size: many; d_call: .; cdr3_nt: TGTGCCAGCAGCCAGACCCCCGTCGGGCCGAGCACTGAAGCTTTCTTT; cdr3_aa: CASSQTPVGPSTEAFF
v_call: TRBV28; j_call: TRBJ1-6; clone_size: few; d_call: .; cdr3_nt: TGTGCCAGCAGTTCCACAGGGTCCTCGGATTCACCCCTCCACTTT; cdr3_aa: CASSSTGSSDSPLHF
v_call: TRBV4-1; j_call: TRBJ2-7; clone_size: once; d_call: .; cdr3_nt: TGTGCCAGCAGCCAAGAGGGGGGCGGCAGCTCCTACGAGCAGTACTTC; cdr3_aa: CASSQEGGGSSYEQYF
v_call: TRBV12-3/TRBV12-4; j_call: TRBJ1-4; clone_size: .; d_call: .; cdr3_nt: TGTGCCAGCAGTTTAGGTATTCGAGGTGGGATGGCGGAAAAACTGTTTTTT; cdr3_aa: CASSLGIRGGMAEKLFF
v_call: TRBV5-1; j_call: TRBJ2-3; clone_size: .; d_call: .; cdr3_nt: TGCGCCAGCAGCTTCAGGGGTTCGATCGGAACCACAGATACGCAGTATTTT; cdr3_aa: CASSFRGSIGTTDTQYF
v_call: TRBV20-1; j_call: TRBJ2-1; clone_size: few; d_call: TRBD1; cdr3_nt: TGCAGTGCCCGACCGGGACAGGCCTCCTACAATGAGCAGTTCTTC; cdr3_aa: CSARPGQASYNEQFF
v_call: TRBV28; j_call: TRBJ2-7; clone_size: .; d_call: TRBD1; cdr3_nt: TGTGCCACCGCACAGGGGCCCCGAGAGCAGTACTTC; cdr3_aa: CATAQGPREQYF
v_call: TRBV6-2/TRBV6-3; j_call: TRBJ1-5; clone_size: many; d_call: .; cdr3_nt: TGTGCCAGCGCCCAACAGGGATACCAGCCCCAGCATTTT; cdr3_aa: CASAQQGYQPQHF
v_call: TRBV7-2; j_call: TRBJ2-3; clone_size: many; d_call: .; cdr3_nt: TGTGCCAGCAGCTTAGCGCTCGGCGGGGACACAGATACGCAGTATTTT; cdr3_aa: CASSLALGGDTDTQYF
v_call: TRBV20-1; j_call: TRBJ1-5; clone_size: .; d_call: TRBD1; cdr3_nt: TGCAGTGCTAATAACAGGGGAGACAATCAGCCCCAGCATTTT; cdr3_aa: CSANNRGDNQPQHF
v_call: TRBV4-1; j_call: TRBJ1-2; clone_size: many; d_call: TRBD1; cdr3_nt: TGCGCCAGCAGCCAAGAGGGTGCAGGGGGACCCTATGGCTACACCTTC; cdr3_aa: CASSQEGAGGPYGYTF
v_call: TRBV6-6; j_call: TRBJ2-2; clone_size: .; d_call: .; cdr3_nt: TGTGCCAGCAGTTACTCTCAGGGGCATTACACCGGGGAGCTGTTTTTT; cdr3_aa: CASSYSQGHYTGELFF
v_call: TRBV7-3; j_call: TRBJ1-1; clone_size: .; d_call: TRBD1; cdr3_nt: TGTGCCAGCAGCGACGGGACAGGGGGAGCGGAAGCTTTCTTT; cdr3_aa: CASSDGTGGAEAFF
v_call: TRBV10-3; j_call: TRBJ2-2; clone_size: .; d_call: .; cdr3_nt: TGTGCCATCAGCGACAGGAACACCGGGGAGCTGTTTTTT; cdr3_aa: CAISDRNTGELFF